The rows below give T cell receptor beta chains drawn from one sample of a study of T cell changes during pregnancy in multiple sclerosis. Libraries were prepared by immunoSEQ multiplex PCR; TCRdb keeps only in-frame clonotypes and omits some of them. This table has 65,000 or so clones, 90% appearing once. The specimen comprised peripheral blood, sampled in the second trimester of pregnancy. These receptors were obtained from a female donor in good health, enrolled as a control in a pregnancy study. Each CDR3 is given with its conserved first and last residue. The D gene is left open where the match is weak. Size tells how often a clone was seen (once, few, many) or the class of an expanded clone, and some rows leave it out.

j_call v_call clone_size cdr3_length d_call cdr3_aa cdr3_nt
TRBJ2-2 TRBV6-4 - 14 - CASSDREEAGELFF TGTGCCAGCAGTGACAGAGAGGAGGCCGGGGAGCTGTTTTTT
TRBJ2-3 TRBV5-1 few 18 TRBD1 CASSLNPPRGSGADTQYF TGCGCCAGCAGCTTGAACCCTCCCAGGGGGAGTGGAGCAGATACGCAGTATTTT
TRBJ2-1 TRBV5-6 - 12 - CASSWGGGEQFF TGTGCCAGCAGCTGGGGGGGCGGTGAGCAGTTCTTC
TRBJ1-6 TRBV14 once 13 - CASSPRGGSPLHF TGTGCCAGCAGCCCCAGGGGAGGGTCACCCCTCCACTTT
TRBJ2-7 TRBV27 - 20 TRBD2 CASSRNFFRLAGEGTYEQYF TGTGCCAGCAGCCGTAATTTTTTTCGACTAGCGGGAGAGGGGACCTACGAGCAGTACTTC
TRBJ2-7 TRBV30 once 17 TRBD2 CAWSSWTSGGVSYEQYF TGTGCCTGGAGTTCCTGGACTAGCGGGGGGGTCTCCTACGAGCAGTACTTC
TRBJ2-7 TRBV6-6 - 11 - CASSLLGEQYF TGTGCCAGCAGCCTACTAGGCGAGCAGTACTTC
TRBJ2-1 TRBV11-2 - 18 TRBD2 CASSLDFRSGGRGNEQFF TGTGCCAGCAGCTTAGATTTTCGTAGCGGGGGGCGGGGCAATGAGCAGTTCTTC
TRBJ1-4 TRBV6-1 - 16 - CASSEPRGRGNEKLFF TGTGCCAGCAGTGAACCGAGGGGCAGGGGCAATGAAAAACTGTTTTTT
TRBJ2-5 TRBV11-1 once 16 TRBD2 CASSLYRTSPPGTQYF TGTGCCAGCAGCCTTTACCGGACTAGTCCCCCCGGGACCCAGTACTTC
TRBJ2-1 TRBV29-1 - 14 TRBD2 CSVERLAGVSEQFF TGCAGCGTTGAAAGACTAGCGGGAGTAAGTGAGCAGTTCTTC
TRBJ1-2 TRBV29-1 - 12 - CSVVETRYGYTF TGCAGCGTTGTAGAAACGCGCTATGGCTACACCTTC
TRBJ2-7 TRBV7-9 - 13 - CASSQVGGYEQYF TGTGCCAGCAGCCAGGTCGGTGGGTACGAGCAGTACTTC
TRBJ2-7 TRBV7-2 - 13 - CASSLVSGYEQYF TGTGCCAGCAGCTTAGTGTCGGGCTACGAGCAGTACTTC
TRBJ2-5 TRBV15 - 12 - CATSRDKRTQYF TGTGCCACCAGCAGAGATAAGCGGACCCAGTACTTC
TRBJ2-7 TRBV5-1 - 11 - CASSLGDEQYF TGCGCCAGCAGCTTGGGCGACGAGCAGTACTTC
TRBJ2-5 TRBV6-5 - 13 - CASSYVRVETQYF TGTGCCAGCAGTTACGTCAGGGTGGAGACCCAGTACTTC
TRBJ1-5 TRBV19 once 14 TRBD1 CASSDRGGQQPQHF TGTGCCAGTAGCGACAGGGGAGGCCAGCAGCCCCAGCATTTT
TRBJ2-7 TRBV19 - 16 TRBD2 CASSVSFSGGTYEQYF TGTGCCAGTAGTGTAAGTTTTAGCGGGGGTACCTACGAGCAGTACTTC
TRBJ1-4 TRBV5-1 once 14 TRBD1 CASSLYRGGEKLFF TGCGCCAGCAGCTTGTACAGGGGAGGTGAAAAACTGTTTTTT
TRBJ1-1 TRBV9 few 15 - CASSVDPGMNTEAFF TGTGCCAGCAGCGTAGACCCCGGGATGAACACTGAAGCTTTCTTT
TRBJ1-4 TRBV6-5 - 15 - CASSYFTKPGEKLFF TGTGCCAGCAGTTACTTTACCAAACCCGGGGAAAAACTGTTTTTT
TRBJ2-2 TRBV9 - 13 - CASSVALTGELFF TGTGCCAGCAGCGTAGCCTTAACCGGGGAGCTGTTTTTT
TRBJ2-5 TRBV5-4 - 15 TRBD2 CASSLVGGRGETQYF TGTGCCAGCAGCTTGGTTGGGGGGAGGGGAGAGACCCAGTACTTC
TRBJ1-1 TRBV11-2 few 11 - CASSLDGSAFF TGTGCCAGCAGCTTAGATGGTAGCGCTTTCTTT
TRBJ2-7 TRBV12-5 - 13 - CASGLVGRGGQYF TGTGCTAGTGGTTTGGTAGGACGAGGAGGGCAGTACTTC
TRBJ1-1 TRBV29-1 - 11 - CSVPDGRGAFF TGCAGCGTCCCGGACGGACGGGGGGCTTTCTTT
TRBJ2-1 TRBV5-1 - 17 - CASSLGTGLPSYNEQFF TGCGCCAGCAGCTTGGGAACAGGGCTTCCCTCCTACAATGAGCAGTTCTTC
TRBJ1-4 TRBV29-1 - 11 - CSVGENEKLFF TGCAGCGTCGGAGAAAATGAAAAACTGTTTTTT
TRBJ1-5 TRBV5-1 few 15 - CASSAGGQFNQPQHF TGCGCCAGCAGCGCCGGTGGACAGTTCAATCAGCCCCAGCATTTT
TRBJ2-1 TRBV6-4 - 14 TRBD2 CASRRTSEINEQFF TGTGCCAGCCGCCGGACTAGCGAGATCAATGAGCAGTTCTTC
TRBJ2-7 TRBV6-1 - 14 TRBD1 CASNQDRVSYEQYF TGTGCCAGCAACCAAGACAGGGTGTCCTACGAGCAGTACTTC
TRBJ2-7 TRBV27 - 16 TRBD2 CASRRYLLAAPYEQYF TGTGCCAGCAGACGTTACCTACTAGCGGCCCCCTACGAGCAGTACTTC
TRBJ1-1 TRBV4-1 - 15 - CASSQGTRGNTEAFF TGCGCCAGCAGCCAAGGGACAAGGGGGAACACTGAAGCTTTCTTT
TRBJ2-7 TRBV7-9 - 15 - CASSQPPGGRDEQYF TGTGCCAGCAGCCAACCGCCCGGGGGGCGGGACGAGCAGTACTTC
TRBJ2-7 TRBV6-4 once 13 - CASSPTREERQYF TGTGCCAGCAGTCCGACTAGAGAAGAGCGGCAGTACTTC
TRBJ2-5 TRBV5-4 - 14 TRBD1 CASSLQGAEETQYF TGTGCCAGCAGCTTACAGGGGGCTGAGGAGACCCAGTACTTC
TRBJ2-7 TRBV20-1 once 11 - CSASQSGEQYF TGCAGTGCTTCTCAGTCAGGCGAGCAGTACTTC
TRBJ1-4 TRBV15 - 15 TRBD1 CATSGRQGLYEKLFF TGTGCCACCAGCGGGAGACAGGGTCTATATGAAAAACTGTTTTTT
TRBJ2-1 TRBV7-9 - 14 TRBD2 CASSFGTSLNEQFF TGTGCCAGCAGCTTTGGGACTAGCCTCAATGAGCAGTTCTTC
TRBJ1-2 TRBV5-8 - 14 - CASSLGSPGVSYTF TGTGCCAGCAGTCTCGGCTCTCCAGGCGTCAGCTACACCTTC
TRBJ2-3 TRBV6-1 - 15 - CASKRAESSTDTQYF TGTGCCAGCAAACGAGCGGAAAGTAGCACAGATACGCAGTATTTT
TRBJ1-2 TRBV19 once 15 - CASSIGANPNYGYTF TGTGCCAGTAGTATTGGAGCGAACCCTAACTATGGCTACACCTTC
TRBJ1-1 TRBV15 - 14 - CATSRGGGGTEAFF TGTGCCACCAGCAGAGGGGGGGGTGGCACTGAAGCTTTCTTT
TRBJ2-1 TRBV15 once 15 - CATSRDRPLRDEQFF TGTGCCACCAGCAGAGACCGGCCCCTTCGGGATGAGCAGTTCTTC
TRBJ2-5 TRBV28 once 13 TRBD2 CASNAGALETQYF TGTGCCAGCAACGCGGGAGCTCTAGAGACCCAGTACTTC
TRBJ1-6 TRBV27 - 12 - CASSSLDSPLHF TGTGCCAGCAGTTCCCTCGATTCACCCCTCCACTTT
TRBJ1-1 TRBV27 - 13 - CASSLLANTEAFF TGTGCCAGCAGTTTATTAGCGAACACTGAAGCTTTCTTT
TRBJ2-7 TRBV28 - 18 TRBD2 CASVTAGLADRSSYEQYF TGTGCCAGCGTGACAGCTGGACTAGCGGACAGGAGCTCCTACGAGCAGTACTTC
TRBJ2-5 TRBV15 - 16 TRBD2 CATSPSSGGAEETQYF TGTGCCACCAGCCCTTCTAGCGGGGGGGCCGAAGAGACCCAGTACTTC
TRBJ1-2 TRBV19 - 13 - CASSQGFSYGYTF TGTGCCAGTAGCCAGGGGTTTTCCTATGGCTACACCTTC
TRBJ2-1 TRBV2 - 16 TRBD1 CASTGRGNQMYNEQFF TGTGCCAGCACCGGCAGGGGGAACCAAATGTACAATGAGCAGTTCTTC
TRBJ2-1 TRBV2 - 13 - CASKRTNNNEQFF TGTGCCAGCAAGAGGACTAACAACAATGAGCAGTTCTTC
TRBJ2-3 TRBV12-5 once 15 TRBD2 CASGASGNAEDTQYF TGTGCTAGTGGGGCTAGCGGTAATGCTGAAGATACGCAGTATTTT
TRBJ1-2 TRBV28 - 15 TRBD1 CASSFRSGTGEGYTF TGTGCCAGCAGTTTTCGTTCCGGGACAGGGGAGGGCTACACCTTC
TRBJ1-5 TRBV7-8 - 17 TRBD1 CASSQGQGQGNNQPQHF TGTGCCAGCAGCCAAGGCCAGGGACAGGGTAACAATCAGCCCCAGCATTTT
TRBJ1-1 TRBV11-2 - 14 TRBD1 CASSLGTGEAQAFF TGTGCCAGCAGCTTAGGGACAGGGGAAGCTCAAGCTTTCTTT
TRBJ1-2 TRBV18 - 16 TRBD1 CASSPWTGGSDDGYTF TGTGCCAGCTCACCCTGGACAGGGGGCTCGGATGATGGCTACACCTTC